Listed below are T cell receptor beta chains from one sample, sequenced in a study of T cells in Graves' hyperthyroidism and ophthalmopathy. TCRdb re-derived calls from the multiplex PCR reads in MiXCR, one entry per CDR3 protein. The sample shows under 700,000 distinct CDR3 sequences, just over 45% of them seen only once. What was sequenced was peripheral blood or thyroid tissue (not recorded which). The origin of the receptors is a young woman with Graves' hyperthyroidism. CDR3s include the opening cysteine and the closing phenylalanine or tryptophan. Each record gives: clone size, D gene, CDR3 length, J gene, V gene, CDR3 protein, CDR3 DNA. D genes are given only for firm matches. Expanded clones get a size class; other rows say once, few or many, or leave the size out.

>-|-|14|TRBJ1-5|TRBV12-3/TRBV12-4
CASSLGRGYQPQHF
TGTGCCAGCAGTTTGGGACGGGGTTATCAGCCCCAGCATTTT
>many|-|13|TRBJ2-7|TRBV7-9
CASSSTIDYEQYF
TGTGCCAGCAGCTCGACAATTGACTACGAGCAGTACTTC
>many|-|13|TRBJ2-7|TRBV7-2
CASSAPWGNEQYF
TGTGCCAGCAGCGCCCCTTGGGGGAACGAGCAGTACTTC
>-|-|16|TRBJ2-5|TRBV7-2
CASTSPGGGIRETQYF
TGTGCCAGCACCTCACCAGGGGGGGGGATTAGAGAGACCCAGTACTTC
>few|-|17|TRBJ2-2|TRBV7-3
CASSLTETGSASGELFF
TGTGCCAGCAGCTTAACGGAAACAGGGAGTGCGTCCGGGGAGCTGTTTTTT
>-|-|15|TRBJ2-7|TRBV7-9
CASSSSRAESYEQYF
TGTGCCAGCAGCTCCTCCAGGGCCGAGTCCTACGAGCAGTACTTC
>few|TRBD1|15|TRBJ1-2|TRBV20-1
CSARGDRGRNYGYTF
TGCAGTGCTAGAGGGGACAGGGGGCGAAACTATGGCTACACCTTC
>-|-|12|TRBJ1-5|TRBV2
CASRGFNQPQHF
TGTGCCAGCAGGGGGTTCAATCAGCCCCAGCATTTT
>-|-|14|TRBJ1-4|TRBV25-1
CASSSIGEGEKLFF
TGTGCCAGCAGCTCAATCGGGGAGGGTGAAAAACTGTTTTTT
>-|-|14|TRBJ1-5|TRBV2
CASSEAVGLLPQHF
TGTGCCAGCAGTGAAGCGGTAGGCCTGCTGCCCCAGCATTTT
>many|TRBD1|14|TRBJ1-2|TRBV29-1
CSVEDPTGNYGYTF
TGCAGCGTTGAAGACCCGACAGGGAACTATGGCTACACCTTC
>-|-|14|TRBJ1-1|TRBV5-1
CASSFGTVHTEAFF
TGCGCCAGCAGCTTCGGGACGGTGCACACTGAAGCTTTCTTT
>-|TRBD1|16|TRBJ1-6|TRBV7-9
CASSLTYRGGNSPLHF
TGTGCCAGCAGCTTAACCTACAGGGGAGGCAATTCACCCCTCCACTTT
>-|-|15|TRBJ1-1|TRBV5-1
CASSPFSVMNTEAFF
TGCGCCAGCAGTCCATTTAGCGTAATGAACACTGAAGCTTTCTTT
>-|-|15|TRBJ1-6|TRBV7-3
CASSPVGGGDSPLHF
TGTGCCAGCAGCCCAGTCGGGGGCGGAGATTCACCCCTCCACTTT
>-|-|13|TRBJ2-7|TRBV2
CASSRSRTYEQYF
TGTGCCAGCAGTCGGTCGAGGACCTACGAGCAGTACTTC
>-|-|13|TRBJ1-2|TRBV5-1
CASSRTVRDGYTF
TGCGCCAGCAGCCGGACAGTAAGAGATGGCTACACCTTC
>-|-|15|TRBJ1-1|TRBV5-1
CASSLAVLGNTEAFF
TGCGCCAGCAGCTTGGCCGTACTCGGGAACACTGAAGCTTTCTTT
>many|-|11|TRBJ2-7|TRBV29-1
CSARSSYEQYF
TGCAGCGCTCGGAGCTCCTACGAGCAGTACTTC
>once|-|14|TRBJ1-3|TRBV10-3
CAISEGGLANTIYF
TGTGCCATCAGTGAGGGGGGCCTTGCTAACACCATATATTTT
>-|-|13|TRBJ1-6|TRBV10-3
CAIRTAGISPLHF
TGTGCCATCAGAACGGCAGGGATTTCACCCCTCCACTTT
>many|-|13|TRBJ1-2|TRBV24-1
CATSDSDTYGYTF
TGTGCCACCAGTGATTCCGACACCTATGGCTACACCTTC
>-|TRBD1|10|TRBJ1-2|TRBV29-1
CSVRTGGYTF
TGCAGCGTTCGGACAGGAGGCTACACCTTC
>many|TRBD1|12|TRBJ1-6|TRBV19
CASSDRGSPLHF
TGTGCCAGCAGTGACAGGGGGTCACCCCTCCACTTT
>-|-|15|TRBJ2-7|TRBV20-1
CSAREEVLSSGEQYF
TGCAGTGCTAGAGAGGAGGTACTCAGTTCGGGGGAGCAGTACTTC
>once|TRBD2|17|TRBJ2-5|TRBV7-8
CASRPGLAGGQQETQYF
TGTGCCAGCAGACCGGGACTAGCGGGAGGGCAACAAGAGACCCAGTACTTC
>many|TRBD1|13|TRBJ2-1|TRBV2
CASREGQGNEQFF
TGTGCCAGCAGGGAGGGACAGGGCAATGAGCAGTTCTTC
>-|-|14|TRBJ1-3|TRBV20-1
CSASTVTSGNTIYF
TGCAGTGCTAGTACTGTAACCTCTGGAAACACCATATATTTT
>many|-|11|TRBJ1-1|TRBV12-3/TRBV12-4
CASSLSLEAFF
TGTGCCAGCAGTTTATCACTGGAAGCTTTCTTT
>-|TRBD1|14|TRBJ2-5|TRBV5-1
CASSQRQGTETQYF
TGCGCCAGCAGCCAACGACAGGGAACGGAGACCCAGTACTTC
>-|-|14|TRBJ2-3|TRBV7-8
CASSQQRTTDTQYF
TGTGCCAGCAGCCAACAACGGACCACAGATACGCAGTATTTT
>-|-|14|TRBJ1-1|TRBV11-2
CASTSTTVQAEAFF
TGTGCCAGTACCTCGACGACAGTCCAAGCTGAAGCTTTCTTT
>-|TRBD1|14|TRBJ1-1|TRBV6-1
CASSGGGLNTEAFF
TGTGCCAGCAGTGGAGGGGGCCTGAACACTGAAGCTTTCTTT
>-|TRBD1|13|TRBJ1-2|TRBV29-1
CSVLPGQGYGYTF
TGCAGCGTTCTGCCGGGACAGGGCTATGGCTACACCTTC
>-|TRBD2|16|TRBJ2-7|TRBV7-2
CASSPGLAASSYEQYF
TGTGCCAGCAGCCCAGGGCTAGCGGCCTCCTCCTACGAGCAGTACTTC
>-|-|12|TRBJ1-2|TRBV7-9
CASINRVESYTF
TGTGCCAGCATCAACAGGGTCGAAAGCTACACCTTC
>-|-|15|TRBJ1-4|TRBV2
CAGAPQGATNEKLFF
TGTGCCGGGGCACCACAGGGTGCAACTAATGAAAAACTGTTTTTT
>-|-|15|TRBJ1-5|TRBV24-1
CATSASWASNQPQHF
TGTGCCACCAGTGCTAGTTGGGCGAGCAATCAGCCCCAGCATTTT
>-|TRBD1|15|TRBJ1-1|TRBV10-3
CASSHPTGSNTEAFF
TGTGCCAGCAGCCATCCGACAGGGAGCAACACTGAAGCTTTCTTT
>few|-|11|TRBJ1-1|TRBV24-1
CATHRGVEAFF
TGTGCCACCCACCGGGGGGTTGAAGCTTTCTTT
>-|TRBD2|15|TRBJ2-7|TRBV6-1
CASSRGGGLSYEQYF
TGTGCCAGCAGTCGGGGGGGAGGACTCTCCTACGAGCAGTACTTC
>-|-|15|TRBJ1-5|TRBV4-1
CASSESKQGTQPQHF
TGCGCCAGCAGTGAGTCGAAACAGGGCACTCAGCCCCAGCATTTT
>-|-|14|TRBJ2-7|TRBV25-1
CASDFRRPGYEQYF
TGTGCCAGTGATTTTCGGAGGCCGGGCTACGAGCAGTACTTC
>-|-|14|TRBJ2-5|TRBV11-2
CASSGPGDGETQYF
TGTGCCAGCAGCGGACCAGGGGATGGGGAGACCCAGTACTTC
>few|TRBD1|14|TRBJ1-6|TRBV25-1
CASSEGTGGSPLHF
TGTGCCAGCAGTGAAGGGACAGGGGGTTCACCCCTCCACTTT
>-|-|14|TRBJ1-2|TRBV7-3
CASSVRSGNYGYTF
TGTGCCAGCAGCGTAAGGTCAGGGAACTATGGCTACACCTTC
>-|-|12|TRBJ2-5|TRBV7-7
CASIPWVETQYF
TGTGCTAGCATCCCGTGGGTGGAGACCCAGTACTTC
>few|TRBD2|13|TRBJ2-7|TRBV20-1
CSAPSGRAYEQYF
TGCAGTGCCCCTAGCGGGAGGGCCTACGAGCAGTACTTC
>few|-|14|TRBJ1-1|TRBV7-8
CASSKNELKTEAFF
TGTGCCAGCAGCAAAAATGAGCTTAAGACTGAAGCTTTCTTT
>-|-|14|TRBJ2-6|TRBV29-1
CSVVEGSGANVLTF
TGCAGCGTTGTCGAGGGCTCTGGGGCCAACGTCCTGACTTTC
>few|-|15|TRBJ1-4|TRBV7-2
CASSLIREDDEKLFF
TGTGCCAGCAGCTTAATTAGGGAGGACGATGAAAAACTGTTTTTT